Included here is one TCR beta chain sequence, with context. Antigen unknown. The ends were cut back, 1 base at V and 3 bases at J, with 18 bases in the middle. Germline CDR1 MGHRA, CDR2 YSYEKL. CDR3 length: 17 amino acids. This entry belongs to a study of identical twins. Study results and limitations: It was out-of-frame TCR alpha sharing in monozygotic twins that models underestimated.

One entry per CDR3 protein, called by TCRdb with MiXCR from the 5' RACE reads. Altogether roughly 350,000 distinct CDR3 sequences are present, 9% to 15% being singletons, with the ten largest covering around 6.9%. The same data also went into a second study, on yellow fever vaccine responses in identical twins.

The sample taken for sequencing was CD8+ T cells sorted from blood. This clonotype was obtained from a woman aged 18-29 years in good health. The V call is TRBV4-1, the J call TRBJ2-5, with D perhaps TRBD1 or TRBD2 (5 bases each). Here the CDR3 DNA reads TGCGCCAGCAGCCAAGCACCTTCCGGGACGGCCAAAGAGACCCAGTACTTC. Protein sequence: CASSQAPSGTAKETQYF.